Listed below are T cell receptor beta chains from one sample, sequenced in a study of cytomegalovirus exposure and HLA in healthy donors. Profiled with immunoSEQ multiplex PCR; TCRdb holds only in-frame clones, not every one. The repertoire consists of around 190,000 clones, with 65% to 80% occurring once and the leading ten covering under 0.9%. Source material: PBMCs. The origin of the receptors is a woman aged 40-49 years in good health and CMV-seronegative. The CDR3 runs from the conserved cysteine through the conserved F or W. D genes are given only for firm matches. Clone size is not always given. Where it is, it says once, few, many or a class for expanded clones.

cdr3_length	v_call	j_call	d_call	clone_size	cdr3_aa	cdr3_nt
15	TRBV27	TRBJ1-6	.	once	CASTLVGVENSPLHF	TGTGCCAGCACCTTGGTAGGGGTTGAAAATTCACCCCTCCACTTT
13	TRBV19	TRBJ2-7	TRBD1	.	CASSRDSSYEQYF	TGTGCCAGTAGTAGGGACAGCTCCTACGAGCAGTACTTC
15	TRBV5-1	TRBJ2-3	.	.	CASSIPGGSTDTQYF	TGCGCCAGCAGCATACCAGGAGGCAGCACAGATACGCAGTATTTT
11	TRBV6-6	TRBJ2-5	TRBD2	.	CASRSGETQYF	TGTGCTTCGCGTAGCGGGGAGACCCAGTACTTC
15	TRBV7-5	TRBJ2-2	.	.	CARSSVRALDGELFF	TGTGCCAGAAGCTCTGTGAGGGCCCTCGACGGGGAGCTGTTTTTT
16	TRBV5-1	TRBJ2-7	.	.	CASSLLPTGTPYEQYF	TGCGCCAGCAGCCTCCTGCCGACAGGCACACCCTACGAGCAGTACTTC
14	TRBV9	TRBJ2-7	TRBD2	.	CASSPRAGTYEQYF	TGTGCCAGCAGCCCCCGAGCGGGAACCTACGAGCAGTACTTC
16	TRBV7-9	TRBJ2-7	TRBD1	.	CSSSHNPGTGNYEQYF	TGTTCCAGCAGCCACAATCCCGGGACAGGTAACTACGAGCAGTACTTC
13	TRBV29-1	TRBJ2-5	.	.	CSVGVGARETQYF	TGCAGCGTTGGGGTAGGGGCGAGGGAGACCCAGTACTTC
12	TRBV6-6	TRBJ1-1	TRBD1	once	CASRRTGGEAFF	TGTGCCAGCAGGCGAACAGGGGGTGAAGCTTTCTTT
16	TRBV6-5	TRBJ1-5	TRBD1	.	CASSYLGTGGNQPQHF	TGTGCCAGCAGTTACTTGGGGACAGGGGGCAATCAGCCCCAGCATTTT
15	TRBV29-1	TRBJ1-2	.	.	CSVEGAEETNYGYTF	TGCAGCGTTGAAGGGGCAGAAGAAACTAACTATGGCTACACCTTC
14	TRBV7-2	TRBJ1-1	.	.	CASSLRGRNTEAFF	TGTGCCAGCAGCTTGCGGGGGAGGAACACTGAAGCTTTCTTT
15	TRBV7-9	TRBJ1-2	.	.	CASSFLSQGYNGYTF	TGTGCCAGCAGCTTCCTATCACAGGGTTATAACGGCTACACCTTC
18	TRBV7-3	TRBJ2-1	TRBD2	.	CASSPMGLAGASYNEQFF	TGTGCCAGCAGCCCCATGGGGCTAGCGGGAGCCTCATACAATGAGCAGTTCTTC